Included here is one T cell receptor beta chain sequence, with context. V lost 0 bases to trimming and J lost 4 bases, with 9 bases between them. The CDR3 has 14 amino acids. Germline V gene lookup returns CDR1 LNHNV and CDR2 YYDKDF (reference sequence). These data originate in a study of control samples from healthy donors and cancer patients. TCRdb's table, derived via immunoSEQ multiplex PCR, lists solely in-frame clones and lacks some. The repertoire holds some 120,000 clones, with about 95% as singletons. The chain carries TRBV15 and TRBJ1-2, with no clear D. The source is a man younger than 45 in good health. Specimen: blood. CDR3 region: CATSRDRRGYGYTF. The CDR3 bases are TGTGCCACCAGCAGAGATCGACGGGGCTATGGCTACACCTTC.